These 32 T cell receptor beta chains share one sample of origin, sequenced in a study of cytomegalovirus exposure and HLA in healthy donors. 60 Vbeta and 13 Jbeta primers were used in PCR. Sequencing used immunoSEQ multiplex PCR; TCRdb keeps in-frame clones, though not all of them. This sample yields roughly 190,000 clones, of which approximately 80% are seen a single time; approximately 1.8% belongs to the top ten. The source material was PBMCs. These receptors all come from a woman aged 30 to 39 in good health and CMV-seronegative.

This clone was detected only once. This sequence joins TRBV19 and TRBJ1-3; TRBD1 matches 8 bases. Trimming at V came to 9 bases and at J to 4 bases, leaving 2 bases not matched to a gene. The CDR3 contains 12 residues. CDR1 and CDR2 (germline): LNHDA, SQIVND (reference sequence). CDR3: CASWTGGNTIYF. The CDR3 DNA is TGTGCCAGCTGGACAGGGGGAAACACCATATATTTT. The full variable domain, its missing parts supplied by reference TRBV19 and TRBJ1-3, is DGGITQSPKYLFRKEGQNVTLSCEQNLNHDAMYWYRQDPGQGLRLIYYSQIVNDFQKGDIAEGYSVSREKKESFPLTVTSAQKNPTAFYLCASWTGGNTIYFGEGSWLTVV.

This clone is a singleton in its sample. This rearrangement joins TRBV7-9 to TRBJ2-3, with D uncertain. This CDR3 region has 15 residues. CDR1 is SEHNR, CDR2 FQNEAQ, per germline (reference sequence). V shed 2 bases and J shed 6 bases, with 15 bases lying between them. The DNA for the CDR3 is TGTGCCAGCAGCTTATGGGCAGTGAAAGTCGATACGCAGTATTTT. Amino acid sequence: CASSLWAVKVDTQYF.

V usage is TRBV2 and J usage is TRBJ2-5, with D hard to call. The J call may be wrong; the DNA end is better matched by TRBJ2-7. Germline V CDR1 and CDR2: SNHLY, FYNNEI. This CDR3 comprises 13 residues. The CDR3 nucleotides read TGTGCCAGCAGAGCCCCCCGCCCGTACGAGCAGTACTTC. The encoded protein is CASRAPRPYEQYF.

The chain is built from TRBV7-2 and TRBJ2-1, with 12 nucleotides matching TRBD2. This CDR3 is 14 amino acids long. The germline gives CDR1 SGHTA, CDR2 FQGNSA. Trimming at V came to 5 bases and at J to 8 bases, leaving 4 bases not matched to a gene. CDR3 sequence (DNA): TGTGCCAGCAGCCCATGGACTAGCGGGGATGAGCAGTTCTTC. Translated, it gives CASSPWTSGDEQFF.

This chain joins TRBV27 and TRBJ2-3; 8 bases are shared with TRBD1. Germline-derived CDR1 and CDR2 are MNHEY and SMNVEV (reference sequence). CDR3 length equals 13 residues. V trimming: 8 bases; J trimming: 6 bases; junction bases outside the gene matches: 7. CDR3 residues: CASRLTGGDTQYF. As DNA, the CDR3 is TGTGCCAGCCGCCTAACAGGGGGGGATACGCAGTATTTT.

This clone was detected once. This CDR3 is CASSSGGDSPLHF. The CDR3 DNA sequence: TGTGCCAGCAGCTCGGGGGGGGATTCACCCCTCCACTTT. This chain links TRBV11-1 with TRBJ1-6; a possible D gene is TRBD1 (5 bases). CDR1 SGHAT and CDR2 FQDESV come from the germline V gene (reference sequence). The V end was cut by 4 bases, the J end by 8 bases, with 9 bases between. The CDR3 spans 13 residues.

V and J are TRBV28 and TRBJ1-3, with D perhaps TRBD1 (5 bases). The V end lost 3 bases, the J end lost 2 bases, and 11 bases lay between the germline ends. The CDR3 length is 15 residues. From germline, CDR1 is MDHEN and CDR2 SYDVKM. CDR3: CASSFGQDPGNTIYF. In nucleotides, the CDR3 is TGTGCCAGCAGTTTCGGACAAGACCCTGGAAACACCATATATTTT.

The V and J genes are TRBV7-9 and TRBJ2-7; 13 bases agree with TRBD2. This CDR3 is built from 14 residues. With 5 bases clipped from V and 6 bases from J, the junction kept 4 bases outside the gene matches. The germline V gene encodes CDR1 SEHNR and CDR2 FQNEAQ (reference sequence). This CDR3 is CASSQGLAGTEQYF. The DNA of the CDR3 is TGTGCCAGCAGCCAGGGACTAGCGGGAACCGAGCAGTACTTC.

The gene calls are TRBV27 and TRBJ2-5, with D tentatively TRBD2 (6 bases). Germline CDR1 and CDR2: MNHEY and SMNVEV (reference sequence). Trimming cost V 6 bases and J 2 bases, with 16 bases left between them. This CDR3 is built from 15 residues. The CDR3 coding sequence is TGTGCCAGCAGCCAGGGTGGAGGAGGGCAAGAGACCCAGTACTTC. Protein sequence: CASSQGGGGQETQYF.

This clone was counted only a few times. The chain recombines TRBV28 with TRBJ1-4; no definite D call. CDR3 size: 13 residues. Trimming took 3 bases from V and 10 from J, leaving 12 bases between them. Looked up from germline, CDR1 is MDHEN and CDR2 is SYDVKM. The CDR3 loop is CASSLGERRKLFF. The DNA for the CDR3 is TGTGCCAGCAGTTTGGGAGAGCGAAGAAAACTGTTTTTT. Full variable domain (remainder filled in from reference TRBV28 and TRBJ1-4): DVKVTQSSRYLVKRTGEKVFLECVQDMDHENMFWYRQDPGLGLRLIYFSYDVKMKEKGDIPEGYSVSREKKERFSLILESASTNQTSMYLCASSLGERRKLFFGSGTQLSVL.

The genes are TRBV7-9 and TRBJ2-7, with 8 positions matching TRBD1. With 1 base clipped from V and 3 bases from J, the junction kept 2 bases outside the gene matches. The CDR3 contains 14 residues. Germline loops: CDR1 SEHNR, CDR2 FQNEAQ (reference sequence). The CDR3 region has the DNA TGTGCCAGCAGCTTAGTTGACAGGGGCTACGAGCAGTACTTC. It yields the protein CASSLVDRGYEQYF.

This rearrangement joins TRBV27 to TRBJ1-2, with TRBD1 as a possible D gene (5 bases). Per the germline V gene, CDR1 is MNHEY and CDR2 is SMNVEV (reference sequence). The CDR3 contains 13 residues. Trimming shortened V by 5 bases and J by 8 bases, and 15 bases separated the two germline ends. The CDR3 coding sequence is TGTGCCAGCAGTCCCGGGGGAGGCCGGGGCTACACCTTC. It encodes CASSPGGGRGYTF.

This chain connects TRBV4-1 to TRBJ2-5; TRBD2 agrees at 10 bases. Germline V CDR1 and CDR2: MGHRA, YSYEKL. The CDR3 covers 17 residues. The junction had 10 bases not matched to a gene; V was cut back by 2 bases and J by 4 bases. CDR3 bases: TGCGCCAGCAGCCAATCCTGGGAGCGGGGGGGCGGAGAGACCCAGTACTTC. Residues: CASSQSWERGGGETQYF.

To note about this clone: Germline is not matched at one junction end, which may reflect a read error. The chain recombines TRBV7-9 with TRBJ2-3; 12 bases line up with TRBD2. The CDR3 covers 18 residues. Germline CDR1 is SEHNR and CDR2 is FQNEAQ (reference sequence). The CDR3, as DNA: TGTGCCAGCAGTTTAGATTGGACTAGCGGGGTAAGCACAGATACGCAGTATTTT. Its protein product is CASSLDWTSGVSTDTQYF.

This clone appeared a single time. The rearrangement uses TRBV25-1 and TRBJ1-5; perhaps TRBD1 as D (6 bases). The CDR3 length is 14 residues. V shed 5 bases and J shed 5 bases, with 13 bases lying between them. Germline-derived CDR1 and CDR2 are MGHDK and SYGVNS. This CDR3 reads CASSSSGDYQPQHF. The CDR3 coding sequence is TGTGCCAGCAGTTCATCAGGGGATTATCAGCCCCAGCATTTT.

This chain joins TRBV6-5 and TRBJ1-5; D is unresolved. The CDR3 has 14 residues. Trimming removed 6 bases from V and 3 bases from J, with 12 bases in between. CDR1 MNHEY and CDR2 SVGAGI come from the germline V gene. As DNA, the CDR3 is TGTGCCAGCAGGACTCATGGCAACAATCAGCCCCAGCATTTT. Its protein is CASRTHGNNQPQHF.

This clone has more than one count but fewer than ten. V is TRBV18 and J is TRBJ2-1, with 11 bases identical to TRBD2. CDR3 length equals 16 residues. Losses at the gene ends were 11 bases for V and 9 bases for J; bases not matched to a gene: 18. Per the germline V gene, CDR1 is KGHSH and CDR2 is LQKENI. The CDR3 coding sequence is TGTGCCTCCACACGGGGTAGCGGGGGGGCCCAAGGTGAGCAGTTCTTC. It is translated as CASTRGSGGAQGEQFF.

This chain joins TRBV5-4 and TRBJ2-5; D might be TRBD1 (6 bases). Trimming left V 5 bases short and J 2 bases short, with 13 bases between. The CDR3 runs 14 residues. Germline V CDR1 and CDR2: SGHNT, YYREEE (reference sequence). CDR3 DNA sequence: TGTGCCAGCAGAGGACAGAATGCGCAAGAGACCCAGTACTTC. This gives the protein CASRGQNAQETQYF.

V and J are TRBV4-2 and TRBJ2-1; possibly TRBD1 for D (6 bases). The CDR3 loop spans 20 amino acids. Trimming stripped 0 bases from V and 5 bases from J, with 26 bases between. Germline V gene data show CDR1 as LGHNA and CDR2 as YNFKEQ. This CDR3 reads CASSQDTSPHTGLLDNEQFF. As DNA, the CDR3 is TGTGCCAGCAGCCAAGATACATCCCCCCATACAGGGCTGTTAGACAATGAGCAGTTCTTC.

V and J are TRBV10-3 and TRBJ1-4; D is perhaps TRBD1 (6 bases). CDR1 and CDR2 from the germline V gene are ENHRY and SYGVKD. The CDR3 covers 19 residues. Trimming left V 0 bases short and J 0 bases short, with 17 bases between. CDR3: CAISESILRQGTTNEKLFF. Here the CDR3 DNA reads TGTGCCATCAGTGAGTCGATCCTAAGGCAGGGGACAACTAATGAAAAACTGTTTTTT.

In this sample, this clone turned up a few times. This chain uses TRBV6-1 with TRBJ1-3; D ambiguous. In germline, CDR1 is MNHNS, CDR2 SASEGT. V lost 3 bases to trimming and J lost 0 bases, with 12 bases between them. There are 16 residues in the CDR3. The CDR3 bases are TGTGCCAGCAGTGACCGAGAGTTTATCTCTGGAAACACCATATATTTT. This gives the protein CASSDREFISGNTIYF.

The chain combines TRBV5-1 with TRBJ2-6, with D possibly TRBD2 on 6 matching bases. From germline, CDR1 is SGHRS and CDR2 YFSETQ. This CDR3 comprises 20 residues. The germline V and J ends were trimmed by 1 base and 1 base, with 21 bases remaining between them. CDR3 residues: CASSLLARRGVYSGANVLTF. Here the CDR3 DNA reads TGCGCCAGCAGCTTGTTGGCGCGGAGGGGAGTATATTCTGGGGCCAACGTCCTGACTTTC.

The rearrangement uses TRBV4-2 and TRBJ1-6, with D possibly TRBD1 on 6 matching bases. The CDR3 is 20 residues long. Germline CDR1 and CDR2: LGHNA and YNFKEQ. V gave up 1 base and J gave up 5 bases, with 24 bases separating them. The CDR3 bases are TGTGCCAGCAGCCAAGTAGGTATCTGGACAGTGGCCGCTAATAATTCACCCCTCCACTTT. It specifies CASSQVGIWTVAANNSPLHF.

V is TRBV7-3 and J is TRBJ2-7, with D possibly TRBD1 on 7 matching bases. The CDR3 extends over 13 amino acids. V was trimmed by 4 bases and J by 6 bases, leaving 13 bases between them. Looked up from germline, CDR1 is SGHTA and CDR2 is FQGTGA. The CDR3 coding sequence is TGTGCCAGCAGCTGGGACAGAGCGGGCGAGCAGTACTTC. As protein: CASSWDRAGEQYF.

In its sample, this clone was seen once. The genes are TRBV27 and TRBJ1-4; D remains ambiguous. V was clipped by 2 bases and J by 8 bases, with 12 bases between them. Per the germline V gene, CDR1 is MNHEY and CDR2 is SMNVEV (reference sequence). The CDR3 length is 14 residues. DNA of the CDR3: TGTGCCAGCAGTTTAACCGGGTCGAGGGAAAAACTGTTTTTT. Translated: CASSLTGSREKLFF.

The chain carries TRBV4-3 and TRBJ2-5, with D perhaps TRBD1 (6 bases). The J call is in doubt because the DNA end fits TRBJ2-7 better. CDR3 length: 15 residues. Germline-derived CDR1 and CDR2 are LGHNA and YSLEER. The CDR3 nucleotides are TGCGCCAGCAGCCACGAAGGGAAAGGGGGCTACGAGCAGTACTTC. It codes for CASSHEGKGGYEQYF.

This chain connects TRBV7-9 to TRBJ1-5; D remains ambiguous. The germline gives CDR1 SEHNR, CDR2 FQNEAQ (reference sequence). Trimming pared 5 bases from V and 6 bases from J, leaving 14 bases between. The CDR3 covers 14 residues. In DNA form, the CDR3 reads TGTGCCAGCAGCCATGGTGGGAGCGCTCAGCCCCAGCATTTT. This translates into CASSHGGSAQPQHF.

For the CDR3, the DNA is TGTGCCAGCAGTGGCAACAGGGCTGGAGCGGGGAAAAACATTCAGTACTTC. Translated, it gives CASSGNRAGAGKNIQYF. V gene TRBV25-1 combines with J gene TRBJ2-4; possibly TRBD2 for D (7 bases). CDR1 is MGHDK, CDR2 SYGVNS, per germline. V shed 4 bases and J shed 4 bases, with 20 bases lying between them. The CDR3 length is 17 residues. The whole variable domain, filled in from reference TRBV25-1 and TRBJ2-4, reads EADIYQTPRYLVIGTGKKITLECSQTMGHDKMYWYQQDPGMELHLIHYSYGVNSTEKGDLSSESTVSRIRTEHFPLTLESARPSHTSQYLCASSGNRAGAGKNIQYFGAGTRLSVL.

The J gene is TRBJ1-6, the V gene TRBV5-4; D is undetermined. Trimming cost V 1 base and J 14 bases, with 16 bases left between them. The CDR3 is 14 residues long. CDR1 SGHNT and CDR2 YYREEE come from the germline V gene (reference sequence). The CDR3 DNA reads TGTGCCAGCAGCTTGTTTGCAGGCCCCTCGGCCCTCCACTTT. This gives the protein CASSLFAGPSALHF.

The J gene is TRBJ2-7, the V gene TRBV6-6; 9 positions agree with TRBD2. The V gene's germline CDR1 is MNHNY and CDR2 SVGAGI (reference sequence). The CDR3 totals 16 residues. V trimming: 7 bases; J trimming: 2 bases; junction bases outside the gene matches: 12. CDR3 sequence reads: CASTGTGGGGAYEQYF. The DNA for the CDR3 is TGTGCCAGCACCGGTACGGGGGGCGGGGGGGCCTACGAGCAGTACTTC.

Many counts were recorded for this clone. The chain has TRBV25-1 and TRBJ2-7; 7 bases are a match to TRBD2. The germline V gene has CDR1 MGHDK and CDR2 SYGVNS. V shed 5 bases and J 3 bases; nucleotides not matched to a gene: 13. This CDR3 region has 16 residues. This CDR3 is CASSPVLLGLNYEQYF. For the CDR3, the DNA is TGTGCCAGCAGTCCCGTCCTCCTGGGACTAAACTACGAGCAGTACTTC.

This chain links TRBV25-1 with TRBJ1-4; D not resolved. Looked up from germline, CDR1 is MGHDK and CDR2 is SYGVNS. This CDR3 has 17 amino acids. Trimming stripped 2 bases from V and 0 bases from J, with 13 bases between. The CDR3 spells CASSEQYSKATNEKLFF. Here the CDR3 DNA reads TGTGCCAGCAGTGAACAGTACAGCAAGGCAACTAATGAAAAACTGTTTTTT.